The present T cell receptor (beta chain) was sequenced within a study of cytomegalovirus exposure and HLA in healthy donors. Notes on the study in general: The TCR clusters that emerged in the first cohort tended, a later analysis found, to co-occur in the approximately 110 validation repertoires. Researchers counted roughly 150 TCR beta chains as cytomegalovirus-associated.

Assay used: immunoSEQ multiplex PCR; TCRdb lists only in-frame clones, some missing. The sample lists roughly 60,000 clones, roughly 90% seen once, with roughly 2.3% in the top ten. The donors were members of the validation cohort, which comprised 120 subjects and was separate from the first cohort of roughly 700 subjects. This CDR3 spans 13 amino acids. Trimming stripped 7 bases from V and 3 bases from J, with 15 bases between. Looked up from germline, CDR1 is SQVTM and CDR2 is ANQGSEA. Note on this clone: Antigen unknown.

The chain combines TRBV29-1 with TRBJ1-1, with a weak D call TRBD1 (6 bases). The clonotype originates from a woman aged 25 to 39 in good health and CMV-seronegative. The sequenced sample consisted of PBMCs. The DNA of the CDR3 is TGCAGCGGGGGGCCCGCCTTGGACACTGAAGCTTTCTTT. As protein: CSGGPALDTEAFF.